The entry that follows covers one TCR beta chain sequence. The antigen it recognizes is unknown. The sample holds no much larger clone one base away, and base qualities are not on file. The same CDR3 also results from other DNA sequences found in this sample. CDR1 and CDR2 are drawn from the germline V gene: SGDLS, YYNGEE. The germline ends are 4 bases apart after V is trimmed by 1 base and J by 0 bases. The cysteine opens and the phenylalanine closes a CDR3 of 13 amino acids. The retained sequence is limited to the CDR3, 39 bases, with the frame set at the first base. The source of the sample is a study of shared clonotypes between healthy human individuals (dated by TCRdb to about 2020). About the investigation overall: The cohort comprised a couple of women and three men aged 18 to 49 years. Leukapheresis yielded between about 0.94 and 8.9 billion PBMCs per donor. The study deeply sequenced blood TCR repertoires of several healthy adults to estimate repertoire size and the extent of clonotype sharing between individuals. Libraries were prepared and TCR repertoires were sequenced by different laboratories using diverse techniques, in order to increase sequencing depth and limit assay-specific biases. Per donor, three plates each were used for CD4 naive and CD4 memory, two for CD8 naive, and one for CD8 memory.

The donors were healthy, HIV-negative adults who had no recently reported acute infections or vaccinations. Only Caucasian adults living in Nashville, Tennessee, USA were represented among the donors. CD4+ T cells were enriched by magnetic negative selection, after which naive cells were positively selected on CD45RA and the negative fraction was taken as the memory subset. Blood was collected by leukapheresis, and PBMCs were isolated by Ficoll-Histopaque density gradient centrifugation and then cryopreserved in liquid nitrogen vapor phase. Analytical flow cytometry was used to check the purity and quantity of every magnetically sorted T cell population. From each sorted fraction, genomic DNA was isolated and quantified by UV absorbance on a Nanodrop 2000c. Using the deep immunoSEQ assay, TCR CDR3 regions were amplified from genomic DNA by multiplex PCR. For each cell subset, the extracted genomic DNA was distributed evenly across all wells of several immunoSEQ 96-well plates, and each plate served as one replicate. For sorted subsets, about 210 ng of genomic DNA, equivalent to 25,000 to 30,000 T cell genomes, went into each replicate PCR. Purified libraries were quantified with a Qubit 3.0 fluorometer, sized on a Bioanalyzer 2100, and re-quantified with the KAPA Library Quantification kit. A separate single-read 150-cycle Illumina NextSeq 550 flow cell was used to sequence each immunoSEQ 96-well plate. The authors' pipeline ran thus. Because only junctional sequences without quality scores were contained in the immunoSEQ output, filtering matching that applied to full-length reads could not be performed. To assign V/J genes and CDR3, sequences were annotated using PyIR, a Python wrapper for IgBLAST v1.9, with IMGT germline references. Reads were removed for weak V/J assignments (E-value above 1e-6), missing CDR3, stop codons, out-of-frame junctions, or ambiguous translated residues. V3J clonotypes were defined as sequences sharing the same inferred V gene, J gene, and CDR3 amino acid sequence. To compute the percentage overlap between repertoires, the number of shared unique clonotypes was divided by the size of the smaller repertoire. Three approaches were used to assess repertoire richness: RTK rarefaction, the Chao1 estimator, and Recon v2.1 estimates of unobserved clonotypes. Generation probabilities were computed with OLGA for all TCRbeta clonotypes obtained by the gDNA method from several donors. In TCRdb, the immuneACCESS table is reduced to in-frame sequences with V and J assigned. These tables do not hold every clone; where another copy was compared, an unresolved V gene accounts for under half, and the others remain unexplained. That table supplies the V and J calls and clone size; D and trimming were determined from the DNA. In this sample the table shows about 2.3 million clones, 80% to 95% of which occur a single time. Around 0.4% of the sample belongs to the ten largest clones.

Overall study results and their limits: Only blood was sampled, and tissue TCR repertoires likely differ from those in blood. The small number of donors limited the genetic and exposure-history diversity represented. Pairwise subsampling led to the expectation that sequencing depth would affect the degree of clonotype sharing among donors. Naive subsets generally had larger estimated clonotype richness than memory subsets did. Incomplete sequencing was indicated by rarefaction of sorted-subset datasets, despite the large sequencing depth. Across four donors, roughly 5.4% of naive CD4, around 3.3% of naive CD8, 2% to 2.5% of memory CD4, and under 0.45% of memory CD8 clonotypes were shared. Compared with non-shared clonotypes, clonotypes shared by all four sorted-subset donors had higher generation probabilities.

Sequenced material: naive CD4+ T cells from PBMCs. According to the study, the label for this sample's cell subset or site signals: CD45RA+ positively selected. The V and J segments used are TRBV9 and TRBJ1-1, with the D segment identity uncertain. This TCR was recovered from a man younger than 35 in good health. Some clones in this sample may be carry-over from other donors' samples. The sequenced DNA is TGTGCCAGCAGCGTAACGCTGAACACTGAAGCTTTCTTT. Translation gives CASSVTLNTEAFF.